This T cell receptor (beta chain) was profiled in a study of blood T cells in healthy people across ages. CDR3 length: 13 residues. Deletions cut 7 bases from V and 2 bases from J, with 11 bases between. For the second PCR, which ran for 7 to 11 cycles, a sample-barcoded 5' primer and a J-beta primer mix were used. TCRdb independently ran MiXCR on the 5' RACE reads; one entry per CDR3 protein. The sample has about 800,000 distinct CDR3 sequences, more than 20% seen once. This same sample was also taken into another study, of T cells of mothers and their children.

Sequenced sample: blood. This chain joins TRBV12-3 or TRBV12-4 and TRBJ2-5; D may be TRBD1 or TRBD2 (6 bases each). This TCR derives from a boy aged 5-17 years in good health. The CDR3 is CASNRDFQETQYF. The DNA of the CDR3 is TGTGCCAGCAACAGGGACTTTCAAGAGACCCAGTACTTC.